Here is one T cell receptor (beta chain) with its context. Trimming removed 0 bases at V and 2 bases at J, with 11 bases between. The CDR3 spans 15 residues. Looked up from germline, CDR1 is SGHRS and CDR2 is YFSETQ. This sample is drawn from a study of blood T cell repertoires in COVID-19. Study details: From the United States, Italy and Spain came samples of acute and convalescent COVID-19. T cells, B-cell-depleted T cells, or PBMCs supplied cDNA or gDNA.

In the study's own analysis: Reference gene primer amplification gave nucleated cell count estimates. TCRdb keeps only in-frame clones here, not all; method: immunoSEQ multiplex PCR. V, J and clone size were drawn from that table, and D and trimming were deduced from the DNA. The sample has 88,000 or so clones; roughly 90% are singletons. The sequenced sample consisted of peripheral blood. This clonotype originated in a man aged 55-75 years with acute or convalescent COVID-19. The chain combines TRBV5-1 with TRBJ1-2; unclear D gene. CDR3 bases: TGCGCCAGCAGCTTGGAAACACCTCCGAACTATGGCTACACCTTC. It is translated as CASSLETPPNYGYTF.